In this sample, the clone carrying this T cell receptor beta chain turned up a few times. The antigen is not known. This specimen comes from a study of T cell repertoires in cytomegalovirus infection. Regarding the study as a whole: The response measured ex vivo was dominated by TCR beta clonotypes (HLA-C-restricted and CMV-specific). Carriers of CMV plus the relevant HLA were identified by cumulative public TCR beta family frequency.

Trimming cost V 5 bases and J 0 bases; bases outside gene matches: 4. The CDR3 is 15 residues long. Germline CDR1 MNHNY, CDR2 SVGAGI (reference sequence). TCRdb independently ran MiXCR on the reads; one entry per CDR3 protein. The sample records 100,000 or so distinct CDR3 sequences, 16% being singletons. The sequence came from a human donor in good health (CMV status not recorded). Some clones in this sample may be carry-over from other donors' samples. This chain joins TRBV6-6 and TRBJ2-7; TRBD1 matches 10 bases. Specimen: PBMCs. The CDR3 loop reads CASSERTGGSYEQYF. DNA of the CDR3: TGTGCCAGCAGTGAGAGGACAGGGGGCTCCTACGAGCAGTACTTC.